Listed here are 6 T cell receptor beta chains from one sample, sequenced in a study of cytomegalovirus exposure and HLA in healthy donors (TCRdb year 2017). The library was made by the immunoSEQ multiplex PCR assay. The multiplex PCR relied on a mix of 60 forward primers for TCR Vbeta segments and 13 reverse primers for TCR Jbeta segments. In TCRdb, the immuneACCESS table is reduced to in-frame sequences with V and J assigned. These tables do not hold every clone; where another copy was compared, an unresolved V gene accounts for under half, and the others remain unexplained. This sample's table carries approximately 170,000 clones. About 0.79% of the sample is taken by the ten largest. The sequenced sample was PBMCs. The receptors derive from a woman in her late teens or twenties in good health and CMV-seropositive.

The chain is built from TRBV7-9 and TRBJ1-2; TRBD1 is a possible D gene (6 bases). The germline CDR1 and CDR2 sequences are SEHNR and FQNEAQ (reference sequence). This CDR3 region has 12 residues. With 5 bases removed from V and 6 bases from J, the gap between germline ends came to 10 bases. CDR3 in DNA: TGTGCCAGCAGCGGCCAGGGGAATGGCTACACCTTC. Encoded protein: CASSGQGNGYTF.

This rearrangement joins TRBV30 to TRBJ2-1; possible D gene TRBD2, 6 bases. The ends were cut back, 3 bases at V and 10 bases at J, with 22 bases in the middle. Germline CDR1 and CDR2: GTSNPN and SVGIG (reference sequence). There are 15 residues in the CDR3. The CDR3 sequence is CAWSLTRDSPQEQFF. The CDR3 DNA sequence: TGTGCCTGGAGCCTGACCCGGGACTCCCCGCAGGAGCAGTTCTTC. The whole variable domain, filled in from reference TRBV30 and TRBJ2-1, reads SQTIHQWPATLVQPVGSPLSLECTVEGTSNPNLYWYRQAAGRGLQLLFYSVGIGQISSEVPQNLSASRPQDRQFILSSKKLLLSDSGFYLCAWSLTRDSPQEQFFGPGTRLTVL.

V usage is TRBV6-1 and J usage is TRBJ2-7; D is unresolved. Per germline, CDR1 MNHNS and CDR2 SASEGT. The CDR3 runs to 14 residues. V was cut by 1 base and J by 1 base, with 8 bases left in between. CDR3 region: CASSEEPRSYEQYF. The CDR3 region has the DNA TGTGCCAGCAGTGAAGAGCCTCGGTCCTACGAGCAGTACTTC.

The rearrangement uses TRBV6-6 and TRBJ1-2; D is uncertain. V lost 4 bases to trimming and J lost 8 bases, with 14 bases between them. This CDR3 comprises 13 residues. CDR1 is MNHNY and CDR2 is SVGAGI in the germline V gene (reference sequence). CDR3 DNA: TGTGCCAGCAGTTCTTACACTGAGGCCGGCTACACCTTC. Its translation: CASSSYTEAGYTF.

The chain carries TRBV5-4 and TRBJ2-7, with a tentative D call TRBD1 (5 bases). Trimming pared 4 bases from V and 2 bases from J, leaving 22 bases between. The CDR3 is 17 residues long. The germline V gene encodes CDR1 SGHNT and CDR2 YYREEE (reference sequence). CDR3 DNA sequence: TGTGCCAGCAGCCCCAAGGGGCAGCTTCCTAGTCCCTACGAGCAGTACTTC. Its translation is CASSPKGQLPSPYEQYF.

The chain combines TRBV6-5 with TRBJ1-1, with TRBD1 matching 8 bases. This CDR3 is built from 15 residues. The V gene end was trimmed by 3 bases and the J gene end by 4 bases; junction bases not matched to a gene: 7. The germline gives CDR1 MNHEY, CDR2 SVGAGI. CDR3 region: CASSYTQGAGTEAFF. CDR3 DNA sequence: TGTGCCAGCAGTTATACTCAGGGGGCCGGCACTGAAGCTTTCTTT.